This T cell receptor beta chain is drawn from a study of T cell responses to AZD1222 COVID-19 vaccine. Findings and caveats of the study: Close to half of spike-specific TCRs reportedly recognize unmutated variant regions. Without day 14 samples, only post-peak T cell repertoires were studied. Clonal diversity was possibly underestimated, and the donors were mostly white British, with more females.

TCRdb's copy holds only in-frame clones and misses some; the assay was immunoSEQ multiplex PCR. The sample shows 75,000 to 100,000 clones, about 89% of them seen only once. The length of the CDR3 is 15 residues. From germline, CDR1 is KGHSH and CDR2 LQKENI. Trimming took off 3 bases at V and 7 bases at J, with 16 bases between the two ends. With respect to this clone: Its antigen is currently unknown.

Here the sequenced sample was peripheral blood, taken on day 0 of AZD1222 vaccination. The V and J genes are TRBV18 and TRBJ1-5; D might be TRBD1 (5 bases). The sequence was collected from an adult in good health. For the CDR3, the DNA is TGTGCCAGCTCACCCCTCAGGCAGGGAGGGCAGCCCCAGCATTTT. It codes for CASSPLRQGGQPQHF.